This is a list of T cell receptor beta chains from one sample in a study of cytomegalovirus exposure and HLA in healthy donors. Repertoires were generated with immunoSEQ multiplex PCR, while TCRdb's copy carries only in-frame clones and drops some. The sample records roughly 150,000 clones, more than 75% being singletons. The sequenced material came from PBMCs. These receptors all stem from a young woman in good health and CMV-seronegative. The CDR3 runs from the conserved cysteine through the conserved F or W. The D gene is left open where the match is weak. Expanded clones get a size class; other rows say once, few or many, or leave the size out.

j_call v_call clone_size d_call cdr3_nt cdr3_aa
TRBJ2-5 TRBV7-8 . TRBD1 TGTGCCAGCAGCTTAGCGCGGGGACCCCTGCAGGGGACAGGGGGTTCTCAAGAGACCCAGTACTTC CASSLARGPLQGTGGSQETQYF
TRBJ2-5 TRBV5-8 . . TGTGCCAGCAGCTTGGGGGCGGGGGCCACCCAGTACTTC CASSLGAGATQYF
TRBJ1-3 TRBV11-2 . . TGTGCCAGCAGCCCCACAATGGTCCCGGGAGGAAACACCATATATTTT CASSPTMVPGGNTIYF
TRBJ1-3 TRBV7-3 . TRBD1 TGTGCCAGCAGCTCCCACAGGGGGCCGGGAAACACCATATATTTT CASSSHRGPGNTIYF
TRBJ2-3 TRBV5-1 . . TGCGCCAGCAGCCTCTTATATACTAGCAAGGCAGATACGCAGTATTTT CASSLLYTSKADTQYF
TRBJ2-1 TRBV10-3 . TRBD2 TGTGCCATCGGGAGACTAGCGGGAGACACTAACAATGAGCAGTTCTTC CAIGRLAGDTNNEQFF
TRBJ2-1 TRBV27 . . TGTGCCAGCAGTTTGGGGGCTGATTACAATGAGCAGTTCTTC CASSLGADYNEQFF
TRBJ2-6 TRBV9 . . TGTGCCAGCAGCGTAGATCCGGGGAACGCTGGGGCCAACGTCCTGACTTTC CASSVDPGNAGANVLTF
TRBJ1-1 TRBV2 . . TGTGCCAGCAGAATGGATCAACTGGAGCGCACTGAAGCTTTCTTT CASRMDQLERTEAFF
TRBJ2-1 TRBV19 . TRBD1 TGTGCCAGTAGTATAAAGGGCGGGGGACAGGGACAATGGGAGCAGTTCTTC CASSIKGGGQGQWEQFF
TRBJ2-2 TRBV5-6 few . TGTGCCAGCAGCTTGGGCGGGGTCACCGGGGAGCTGTTTTTT CASSLGGVTGELFF
TRBJ1-2 TRBV7-2 . TRBD1 TGTGCCAGCAGCCAAGGACAGGGGGCGAACTATGGCTACACCTTC CASSQGQGANYGYTF
TRBJ1-1 TRBV27 . . TGTGCCAGCAGTTCACCCCTACTGAACACTGAAGCTTTCTTT CASSSPLLNTEAFF
TRBJ2-7 TRBV7-6 . TRBD2 TGTGCCAGCAGCCCCATTAGGGCTAGCGGGATTTACGAGCAGTACTTC CASSPIRASGIYEQYF
TRBJ2-7 TRBV5-1 . TRBD1 TGCGCCAGCAGCTTGGGGGGACAGGGCTACGAGCAGTACTTC CASSLGGQGYEQYF
TRBJ2-1 TRBV9 once . TGTGCCAGCAGCGTAGCCCCACTTGTATACAATGAGCAGTTCTTC CASSVAPLVYNEQFF
TRBJ1-5 TRBV10-3 . . TGTGCCTCTTCTTCATGGGGGGGCCTTGATCAGCCCCAGCATTTT CASSSWGGLDQPQHF
TRBJ2-1 TRBV5-1 . . TGCGCCAGCAGCTTGGCCGATTACGTGCGGGGCCCAACAATGATGCAGTTCTTC CASSLADYVRGPTMMQFF
TRBJ2-5 TRBV25-1 . TRBD1 TGTGCCAGCAGTGATCCCGGGACAGCTCAAGAGACCCAGTACTTC CASSDPGTAQETQYF
TRBJ2-7 TRBV19 . TRBD1 TGTGCCAGTAGTGGCCGAACAGGGGGAACCTACGAGCAGTACTTC CASSGRTGGTYEQYF
TRBJ2-3 TRBV18 . TRBD2 TGTGCCAGCTCATTAAGCGGGAGGGGAGATACGCAGTATTTT CASSLSGRGDTQYF
TRBJ2-7 TRBV11-1 . . TGTGCCAGCAGCTCGGGGACACGATCCTACGAGCAGTACTTC CASSSGTRSYEQYF
TRBJ1-3 TRBV28 . . TGTGCCAGCAGTTTCAGGGTTCGGAACACCATATATTTT CASSFRVRNTIYF
TRBJ2-3 TRBV4-1 . . TGCGCCAGCAGCCAGATCGCTAGCGTGGATGGTACGCAGTATTTT CASSQIASVDGTQYF